This T cell receptor (beta chain) originates from a study of blood T cell repertoires in COVID-19. Study at large: From the United States, Italy and Spain came samples of acute and convalescent COVID-19. Nucleic acid was either cDNA or gDNA, and it came from T cells, B-cell-depleted T cells, or PBMCs.

Study processing details: Reference gene primers were amplified, and this amplification served to estimate nucleated cell counts. Here immunoSEQ multiplex PCR was the method, and the copy in TCRdb shows in-frame clones only, minus some. V, J and clone size derive from that table, while D and trimming were established from the DNA sequence. This table has about 16,000 clones, around 92% appearing once. J gave up 5 bases and V 7 bases, and 10 bases lay outside the gene matches. Germline-derived CDR1 and CDR2 are SGDLS and YYNGEE. The CDR3 totals 15 residues. Sequenced: peripheral blood. The receptor comes from a human donor in a cohort sampled during active COVID-19. The rearrangement uses TRBV9 and TRBJ2-3, with 10 bases fitting TRBD1. The CDR3 spells CASCRGQGSGDTQYF. The DNA of the CDR3 is TGTGCCAGCTGCCGGGGACAGGGGTCGGGAGATACGCAGTATTTT. The full variable domain, in which reference TRBV9 and TRBJ2-3 provide the parts outside the CDR3, is DSGVTQTPKHLITATGQRVTLRCSPRSGDLSVYWYQQSLDQGLQFLIQYYNGEERAKGNILERFSAQQFPDLHSELNLSSLELGDSALYFCASCRGQGSGDTQYFGPGTRLTVL.